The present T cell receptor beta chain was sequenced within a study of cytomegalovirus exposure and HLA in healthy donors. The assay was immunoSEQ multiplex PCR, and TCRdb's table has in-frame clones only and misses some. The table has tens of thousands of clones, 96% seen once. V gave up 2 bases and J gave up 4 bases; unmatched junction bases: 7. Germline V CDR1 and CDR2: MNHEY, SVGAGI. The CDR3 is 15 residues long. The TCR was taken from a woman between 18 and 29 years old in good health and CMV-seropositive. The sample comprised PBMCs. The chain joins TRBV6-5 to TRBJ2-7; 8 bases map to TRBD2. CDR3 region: CASSYRISGIYEQYF. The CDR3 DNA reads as TGTGCCAGCAGTTACAGGATTAGCGGGATTTACGAGCAGTACTTC.